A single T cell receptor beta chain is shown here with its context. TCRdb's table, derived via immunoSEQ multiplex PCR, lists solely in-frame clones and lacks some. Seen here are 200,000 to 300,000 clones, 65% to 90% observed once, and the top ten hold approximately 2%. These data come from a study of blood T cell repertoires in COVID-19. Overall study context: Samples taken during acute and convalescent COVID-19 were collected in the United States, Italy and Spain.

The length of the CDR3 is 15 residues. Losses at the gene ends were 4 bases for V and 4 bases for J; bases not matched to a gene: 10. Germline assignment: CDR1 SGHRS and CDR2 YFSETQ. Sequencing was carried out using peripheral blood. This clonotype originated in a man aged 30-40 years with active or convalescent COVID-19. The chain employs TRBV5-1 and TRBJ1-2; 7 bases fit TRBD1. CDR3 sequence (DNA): TGCGCCAGCAGCCCAACTCGACAGGGCGGCTATGGCTACACCTTC. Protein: CASSPTRQGGYGYTF.